Presented here are 13 T cell receptor beta chains from one specimen sequenced in a study of response to subunit inactivated influenza vaccine. MiXCR, run by TCRdb on the RT-PCR reads, gives a single entry per CDR3 protein. The table shows roughly 500,000 distinct CDR3 sequences, with approximately 17% occurring only once. Sequencing used CD4+ T cells sorted from PBMCs, obtained around 25 months after vaccination. These receptor sequences come from a man between 45 and 75 years old who received an inactivated influenza vaccine.

About this clonotype itself: A read error may account for a junction end that differs from germline. This chain uses TRBV11-2 with TRBJ2-1; D is uncertain. The CDR3 is 15 amino acids. The germline V gene has CDR1 SGHAT and CDR2 FQNNGV. CDR3 sequence (DNA): TGTGCCAGCAGCTTAGAAGGTGGGTCCTACAATGAGCAGTCCTTC. Amino acid sequence: CASSLEGGSYNEQSF.

There are many counts of this clonotype. This chain connects TRBV7-9 to TRBJ2-3; possible D gene TRBD1, 6 bases. Between the trimmed V and J ends, which lost 6 bases and 3 bases, there was a span of 19 bases. CDR3 length: 16 residues. Germline values: CDR1 SEHNR, CDR2 FQNEAQ (reference sequence). CDR3 amino acids: CASSSLLTGVTDTQYF. The CDR3 DNA follows: TGTGCCAGCAGTTCCCTGCTGACAGGTGTAACAGATACGCAGTATTTT.

The rearrangement uses TRBV20-1 and TRBJ2-1; 8 bases agree with TRBD2. The CDR3 spans 14 residues. Germline V gives CDR1 DFQATT, CDR2 SNEGSKA (reference sequence). V was pared by 3 bases and J by 3 bases, with 4 bases of the junction left unmatched. Here the CDR3 reads CSARTGGDYNEQFF. As DNA, the CDR3 is TGCAGTGCTAGGACGGGGGGGGACTACAATGAGCAGTTCTTC.

V is TRBV5-1 and J is TRBJ2-2; D gene ambiguous. V was shortened by 2 bases and J by 6 bases, with 5 bases between the two germline ends. Germline CDR1 and CDR2: SGHRS and YFSETQ. This CDR3 contains 12 residues. CDR3 bases: TGCGCCAGCAGCTTTGTGTCCGGGGAGCTGTTTTTT. Protein: CASSFVSGELFF.

The genes are TRBV10-2 and TRBJ2-7; 8 bases agree with TRBD2. This CDR3 comprises 14 residues. V dropped 7 bases and J dropped 4; count of bases not matched to a gene: 9. Germline V lookup: CDR1 WSHSY, CDR2 SAAADI. Here the CDR3 reads CASKASSGGYEQYF. The CDR3 nucleotides read TGCGCCAGCAAGGCGAGCAGCGGGGGATACGAGCAGTACTTC.

This clonotype was seen a few times. The chain carries TRBV5-1 and TRBJ2-7; 9 positions agree with TRBD1. V shed 6 bases, J shed 2 bases, and the junction held 6 bases outside the gene matches. The CDR3 has 14 amino acids. Germline V gene data show CDR1 as SGHRS and CDR2 as YFSETQ. CDR3 sequence reads: CASTGGQGPYEQYF. CDR3 in DNA: TGCGCCAGCACGGGGGGACAGGGTCCCTACGAGCAGTACTTC.

This clonotype appeared a few times. This chain links TRBV4-2 with TRBJ1-4; D remains unclear. Germline values: CDR1 LGHNA, CDR2 YNFKEQ. CDR3 size: 16 residues. With 6 bases removed from V and 6 bases from J, the gap between germline ends came to 20 bases. The CDR3 reads CASRKNDGPADEKLFF. In nucleotides, the CDR3 is TGTGCCAGCAGGAAAAATGACGGACCTGCCGATGAAAAACTGTTTTTT.

This clonotype was detected many times. V is TRBV7-3 and J is TRBJ1-1; TRBD1 is a possible D gene (5 bases). This CDR3 has 13 amino acids. Germline V gene sequence: CDR1 SGHTA, CDR2 FQGTGA. Trimming took 4 bases from V and 4 from J, leaving 10 bases between them. CDR3 in DNA: TGTGCCAGCAGCTCGGGGGGTGGCACTGAAGCTTTCTTT. Amino acids: CASSSGGGTEAFF.

In DNA, the CDR3 is TGTGCCAACGGGGAACAAGAGACCCAGTACTTC. It yields the protein CANGEQETQYF. The chain recombines TRBV2 with TRBJ2-5, with TRBD2 as a possible D gene (5 bases). CDR1 SNHLY and CDR2 FYNNEI come from the germline V gene. The germline V and J ends were trimmed by 10 bases and 2 bases, with 8 bases remaining between them. The CDR3 consists of 11 residues.

This clonotype was picked up one time. The chain combines TRBV13 with TRBJ2-7; no clear D. The CDR3 extends over 15 amino acids. The germline V gene encodes CDR1 PRHDT and CDR2 FYEKMQ (reference sequence). Trimming left V 5 bases short and J 5 bases short, with 19 bases between. The CDR3 protein is CASSDFSDGPDEQYF. The CDR3 nucleotides read TGTGCCAGCAGCGATTTTTCTGACGGCCCGGACGAGCAGTACTTC.

The J gene is TRBJ2-7, the V gene TRBV7-2, with 8 bases that match TRBD2. The J segment lost 6 bases and the V segment lost 1 base, leaving 2 bases of the junction unmatched. This CDR3 region has 13 residues. Per the germline V gene, CDR1 is SGHTA and CDR2 is FQGNSA. CDR3: CASSLGSGGEQYF. The CDR3 DNA is TGTGCCAGCAGCTTAGGCAGCGGGGGCGAGCAGTACTTC.

This chain connects TRBV6-2 or TRBV6-3 to TRBJ1-4; D is uncertain. The CDR3 length is 14 residues. CDR1 and CDR2 from the germline V gene are MNHEY and SVGEGT. V dropped 7 bases and J dropped 8 bases, with 17 bases sitting between them. This CDR3 reads CASNNGNSGEKLFF. Written as DNA, the CDR3 is TGTGCCAGCAACAACGGAAACTCGGGAGAAAAACTGTTTTTT.

This clonotype was counted between two and nine times. V gene TRBV9 combines with J gene TRBJ2-3, with TRBD1 as a possible D gene (6 bases). Germline CDR1 and CDR2: SGDLS and YYNGEE. This CDR3 is 16 amino acids long. Trimming cost V 0 bases and J 0 bases, with 11 bases left between them. The CDR3 sequence: CASSVASGQSTDTQYF. Written as DNA, the CDR3 is TGTGCCAGCAGCGTAGCATCTGGACAGAGCACAGATACGCAGTATTTT.